This T cell receptor beta chain was retrieved from a study of identical twins (dated by TCRdb to 2015 to 2016). Turning to the overall study: To test whether fetal clonotypes persist, the study used deep sequencing on TCR alpha and beta repertoires from monozygotic twins, unrelated adults of various ages, and cord blood. To rule out contamination, the twin experiments were replicated at different times with different library preparation protocols.

This clonotype appeared a few times. Its antigen target is currently unknown. No base qualities exist here, and no much larger clone lies one base off it. The V and J ends are trimmed by 4 bases and 8 bases, leaving 15 bases between them. From a lookup of the germline V gene, CDR1 and CDR2 are LGHNA and YNFKEQ. The CDR3 goes from the cysteine to the phenylalanine over 14 residues. Only CDR3 DNA is held: 42 bases, read in frame from base 1. The library relied on 5' RACE. TCRdb records Illumina HiSeq 2000 as the sequencer. A universal primer binding site was added through template switching, and the final cDNA carried a unique molecular identifier so that TCR cDNA molecules could be counted accurately. First-strand cDNA for TCR alpha and beta chains was synthesized from specific primers in the conserved constant-segment region. To control for contamination, every cDNA library carried two barcodes: a SMART-Mk sample barcode plus Illumina barcodes. TruSeq adapter sequences along with Illumina sample barcodes were introduced in two successive PCR steps. The TCR alpha and beta cDNA libraries were sequenced on the Illumina HiSeq platform using custom primers. The published analysis was carried out like this. Unique molecular identifiers were extracted from raw reads with MiGEC, and CDR3 positions were determined with MiXCR. Recombination models were inferred per individual with the repgenHMM and IGoR tools using an EM algorithm. The tcR package in R was used for shared clonotype analysis, with sharing normalized by the product of cloneset sizes. To study raw recombination without the effects of thymic and clonal selection, out-of-frame nonproductive sequences were analyzed. Using fastp trimming at Q25 and MiXCR clonotype assembly, TCRdb reanalyzed the public sequencing data and kept in-frame beta chains. Rows are combined by CDR3 protein, so each entry shows the most common genes and DNA. V and J calls and clone size were set by TCRdb, not the authors. The sample table contains approximately 470,000 distinct CDR3 sequences; only one count was recorded for approximately 15% of them. In total, the top ten clones hold roughly 0.56% of the sample.

The research as a whole found: Abundant cord blood beta clonotypes carried fewer insertions; young adult naive repertoires showed a weaker similar trend, while memory repertoires showed none. In monozygotic twins, out-of-frame TCR alpha sharing was systematically underestimated by recombination models, although the models agreed with sharing between unrelated individuals. Compared with coincidental sharing between unrelated individuals, an excess of low generation-probability sequences was observed among out-of-frame TCR alpha sequences shared between twins. Invariant T cells such as MAIT and iNKT could partly confound zero-insertion analyses, though diverse VJ usage argued against this for most clonotypes. Conclusions relied on cross-sectional statistical analysis, since the same donors could not be followed over many years. A weaker excess of twin sharing was found in beta out-of-frame sequences because the signal-to-noise ratio was lowered by fewer shared sequences.

Only healthy Caucasian donors were included. Three pairs of female monozygotic twins, all aged about 18 to 29 years, made up the twin cohort. Positive isolation kits from Invitrogen were used to isolate the CD4+ and CD8+ T cell populations. These data were also filed under a second study, of yellow fever vaccine responses in identical twins. Per that second paper: The authors reported that the T cell response to vaccination in identical twins appeared partly convergent and partly personalized. Focusing on identical twins, the study followed the T cell clones that responded to the vaccine, and did so with precision.

The source material was CD4+ T cells sorted from blood. This clonotype was sampled from a young woman in good health. The sequence joins TRBV4-2 to TRBJ2-1; the D element could tentatively be TRBD1 or TRBD2, as 5 bases agree for each. The nucleotide sequence is given as TGTGCCAGCAGCCGAAGCCCCTTGGGGGATGAGCAGTTCTTC. The resulting protein is CASSRSPLGDEQFF.